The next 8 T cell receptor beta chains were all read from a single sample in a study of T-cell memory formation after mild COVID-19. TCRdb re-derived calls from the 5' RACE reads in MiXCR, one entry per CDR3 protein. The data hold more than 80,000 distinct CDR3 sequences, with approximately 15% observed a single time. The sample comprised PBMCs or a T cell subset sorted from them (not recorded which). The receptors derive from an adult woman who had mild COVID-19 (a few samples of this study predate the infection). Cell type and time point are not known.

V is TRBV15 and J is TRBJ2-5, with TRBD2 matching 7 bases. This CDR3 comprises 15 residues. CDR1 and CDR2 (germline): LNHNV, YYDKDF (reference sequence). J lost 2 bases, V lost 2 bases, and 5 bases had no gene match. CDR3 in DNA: TGTGCCACCAGCAGAAGCCTAGCGGAACAAGAGACCCAGTACTTC. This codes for CATSRSLAEQETQYF.

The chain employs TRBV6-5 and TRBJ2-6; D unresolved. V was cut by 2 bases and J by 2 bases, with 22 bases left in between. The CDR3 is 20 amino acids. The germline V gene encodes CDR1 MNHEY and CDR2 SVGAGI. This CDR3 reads CASSYTHMRTKQPGANVLTF. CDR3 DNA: TGTGCCAGCAGTTACACACATATGAGGACCAAACAACCTGGGGCCAACGTCCTGACTTTC.

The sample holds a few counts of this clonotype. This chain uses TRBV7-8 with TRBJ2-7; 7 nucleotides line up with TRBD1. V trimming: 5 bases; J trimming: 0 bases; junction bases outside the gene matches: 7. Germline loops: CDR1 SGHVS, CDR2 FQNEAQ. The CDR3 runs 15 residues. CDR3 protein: CASSPTGDLSYEQYF. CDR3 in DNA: TGTGCCAGCAGCCCTACAGGGGATCTCTCCTACGAGCAGTACTTC.

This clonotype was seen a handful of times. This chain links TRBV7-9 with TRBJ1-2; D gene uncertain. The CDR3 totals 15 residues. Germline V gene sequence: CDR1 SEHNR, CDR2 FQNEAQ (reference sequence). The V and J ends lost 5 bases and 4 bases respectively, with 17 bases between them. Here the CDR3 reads CASSPGPGRLYGYTF. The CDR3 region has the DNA TGTGCCAGCAGCCCTGGGCCGGGAAGACTCTATGGCTACACCTTC.

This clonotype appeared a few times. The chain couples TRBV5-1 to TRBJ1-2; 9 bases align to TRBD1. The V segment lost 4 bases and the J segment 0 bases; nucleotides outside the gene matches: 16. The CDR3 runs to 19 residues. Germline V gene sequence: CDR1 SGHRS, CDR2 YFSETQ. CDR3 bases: TGCGCCAGCAGCATGGGTGCGGGACAGGGACAAACTTCTAACTATGGCTACACCTTC. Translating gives CASSMGAGQGQTSNYGYTF.

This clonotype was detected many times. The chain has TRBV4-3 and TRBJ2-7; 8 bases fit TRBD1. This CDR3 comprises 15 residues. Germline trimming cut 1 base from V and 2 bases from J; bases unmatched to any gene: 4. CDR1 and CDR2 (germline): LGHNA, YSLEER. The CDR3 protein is CASSQGLQGAYEQYF. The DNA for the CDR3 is TGCGCCAGCAGCCAAGGTTTACAGGGGGCCTACGAGCAGTACTTC.

CDR3 sequence (DNA): TGCGCCAGCAGCCAATTCGGGGCCATGAACACTGAAGCTTTCTTT. Its translation: CASSQFGAMNTEAFF. The chain recombines TRBV4-3 with TRBJ1-1; D is perhaps TRBD1 (5 bases). Germline lookup yields CDR1 LGHNA and CDR2 YSLEER. Trimming shortened V by 2 bases and J by 0 bases, and 10 bases separated the two germline ends. CDR3 length: 15 amino acids.

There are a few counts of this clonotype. The CDR3 reads CSVENRDRTEAFF. The CDR3 nucleotides read TGCAGCGTTGAAAACAGGGATAGAACTGAAGCTTTCTTT. The gene calls are TRBV29-1 and TRBJ1-1, with a weak D call TRBD1 (6 bases). The CDR3 is 13 amino acids. CDR1 is SQVTM, CDR2 ANQGSEA, per germline. V gave up 2 bases and J gave up 5 bases, with 12 bases separating them. Full variable domain (missing parts from reference TRBV29-1 and TRBJ1-1): SAVISQKPSRDICQRGTSLTIQCQVDSQVTMMFWYRQQPGQSLTLIATANQGSEATYESGFVIDKFPISRPNLTFSTLTVSNMSPEDSSIYLCSVENRDRTEAFFGQGTRLTVV.